A selection of T cell receptor beta chains follows, all from one sample in a study of T cells in Graves' hyperthyroidism and ophthalmopathy. TCRdb reprocessed the multiplex PCR reads via MiXCR and lists one record per CDR3 protein. The sample carries under 750,000 distinct CDR3 sequences, roughly a sixth recorded once. The sequencing input was blood. The receptors come from a woman aged 50 to 65 with Graves' hyperthyroidism that later progressed to Graves' ophthalmopathy. CDR3s include the opening cysteine and the closing phenylalanine or tryptophan. D genes are given only for firm matches. Not all rows give a size; the values are once, few, many and, for expanded clones, a class.

abundance: many
j_gene: TRBJ2-1
v_gene: TRBV20-1
d_gene: .
CDR3nt: TGCAGTGTTATTGGGGGGTCCCCCTACAATGAGCAGTTCTTC
CDR3aa: CSVIGGSPYNEQFF

abundance: many
j_gene: TRBJ1-6
v_gene: TRBV5-1
d_gene: .
CDR3nt: TGCGCCAGCAAAACGGACTCCTATAATTCACCCCTCCACTTT
CDR3aa: CASKTDSYNSPLHF

abundance: .
j_gene: TRBJ2-7
v_gene: TRBV7-9
d_gene: .
CDR3nt: TGTGCCAGCAGCTCGACTAGTGAAGAGCAGTACTTC
CDR3aa: CASSSTSEEQYF

abundance: .
j_gene: TRBJ1-5
v_gene: TRBV12-3/TRBV12-4
d_gene: .
CDR3nt: TGTGCCAGCAGTTTTATGTGGGGTCAGCCCCCGCATTTT
CDR3aa: CASSFMWGQPPHF

abundance: many
j_gene: TRBJ1-6
v_gene: TRBV20-1
d_gene: .
CDR3nt: TGCAGTGCTGCTAGGGACGGCCTCTGGTCGCCCCTCCACTTT
CDR3aa: CSAARDGLWSPLHF

abundance: .
j_gene: TRBJ1-3
v_gene: TRBV19
d_gene: .
CDR3nt: TGTGCCAGTAGTATCTGGGTAGGGGAGGCTACCTCTGGAAACACCATATATTTT
CDR3aa: CASSIWVGEATSGNTIYF

abundance: .
j_gene: TRBJ2-1
v_gene: TRBV10-3
d_gene: .
CDR3nt: TGTGCCTCCGCCCCACACGGGCCAAACAATGAGCAGTTCTTC
CDR3aa: CASAPHGPNNEQFF

abundance: .
j_gene: TRBJ2-7
v_gene: TRBV20-1
d_gene: TRBD1
CDR3nt: TGCAGTGCGACACAGGGGGACCACGAGCAGTACTTC
CDR3aa: CSATQGDHEQYF

abundance: few
j_gene: TRBJ1-5
v_gene: TRBV24-1
d_gene: .
CDR3nt: TGTGCCACCAGTGATTATAACAGTAATCAGCCCCAGCATTTT
CDR3aa: CATSDYNSNQPQHF

abundance: .
j_gene: TRBJ2-4
v_gene: TRBV6-2/TRBV6-3
d_gene: .
CDR3nt: TGTGCCAGCAGTCAGACAGGTCTAGCCAAAAACATTCAGTACTTC
CDR3aa: CASSQTGLAKNIQYF

abundance: .
j_gene: TRBJ2-7
v_gene: TRBV29-1
d_gene: .
CDR3nt: TGCAGCGTTGACTTTTCGGGAACAGGCCGGGAGCAGTACTTC
CDR3aa: CSVDFSGTGREQYF

abundance: many
j_gene: TRBJ1-3
v_gene: TRBV5-5
d_gene: .
CDR3nt: TGTGCCAGCAGCGTGGAACAGGGAACTGGAAACACCATATATTTT
CDR3aa: CASSVEQGTGNTIYF

abundance: .
j_gene: TRBJ1-5
v_gene: TRBV2
d_gene: TRBD1
CDR3nt: TGTGCCAGCAGTGGGGGACAGGAGCGCAATCAGCCCCAGCATTTT
CDR3aa: CASSGGQERNQPQHF

abundance: many
j_gene: TRBJ2-3
v_gene: TRBV3-1
d_gene: .
CDR3nt: TGTGCCAGCAGCCCTTTCCCGGCCCTCCGGCTGGCGGATACGCAGTATTTT
CDR3aa: CASSPFPALRLADTQYF

abundance: many
j_gene: TRBJ2-5
v_gene: TRBV18
d_gene: .
CDR3nt: TGTGCCAGCTCACCCAGCCGGGGCGTCCAAGAGACCCAGTACTTC
CDR3aa: CASSPSRGVQETQYF

abundance: .
j_gene: TRBJ2-5
v_gene: TRBV5-1
d_gene: TRBD2
CDR3nt: TGCGCCAGCAGCTTGAACCCGGGACTAATAGAGACCCAGTACTTC
CDR3aa: CASSLNPGLIETQYF

abundance: .
j_gene: TRBJ2-3
v_gene: TRBV4-1
d_gene: .
CDR3nt: TGCGCCAGCAGCCAAGATCTTAAATCCCAGGGTCGGACAGATACGCAGTATTTT
CDR3aa: CASSQDLKSQGRTDTQYF

abundance: few
j_gene: TRBJ2-3
v_gene: TRBV29-1
d_gene: .
CDR3nt: TGCAGCGTTACCCGGGACAGCACAGATACGCAGTATTTT
CDR3aa: CSVTRDSTDTQYF

abundance: many
j_gene: TRBJ1-1
v_gene: TRBV6-1
d_gene: .
CDR3nt: TGTGCCAGCCTCGGTTCAAACCCGAACACTGAAGCTTTCTTT
CDR3aa: CASLGSNPNTEAFF

abundance: .
j_gene: TRBJ2-3
v_gene: TRBV12-3/TRBV12-4
d_gene: TRBD2
CDR3nt: TGTGCCAGCAGTCCTCCTCGACTAGCGGGAGGGGGCACAGATACGCAGTATTTT
CDR3aa: CASSPPRLAGGGTDTQYF

abundance: few
j_gene: TRBJ2-7
v_gene: TRBV10-3
d_gene: .
CDR3nt: TGTGCCATCAGTGAGTCGACGAGGGCGGGGGCTTCCTACGAGCAGTACTTC
CDR3aa: CAISESTRAGASYEQYF

abundance: .
j_gene: TRBJ1-2
v_gene: TRBV20-1
d_gene: .
CDR3nt: TGCAGTGCTAGAGATAACGCCGATATCTATGGCTACACCTTC
CDR3aa: CSARDNADIYGYTF

abundance: .
j_gene: TRBJ1-2
v_gene: TRBV29-1
d_gene: .
CDR3nt: TGCAGCGTCCTGACAGCCTTCTATGGCTACACCTTC
CDR3aa: CSVLTAFYGYTF